Below are 8 T cell receptor beta chains sequenced from a single sample in a study of tumor-infiltrating lymphocytes in localized non-small cell lung cancer. Method: immunoSEQ multiplex PCR; TCRdb's copy keeps in-frame clones and lacks some. The sample records about 10,000 clones, about 62% being singletons. Sequenced material: uninvolved lung tissue not adjacent to the tumor. The receptors here all came from a human donor with non-small cell lung cancer.

The rearrangement links TRBV4-3 to TRBJ1-2; 12 bases agree with TRBD1. CDR1 and CDR2 (germline): LGHNA, YSLEER. CDR3 length equals 16 residues. J gave up 5 bases and V 0 bases, and 4 bases lay outside the gene matches. The CDR3 nucleotides are TGCGCCAGCAGCCAAGACGGGGACAGGGGGCGTTATGGCTACACCTTC. This gives the protein CASSQDGDRGRYGYTF.

This clone was observed a handful of times. One junction end does not reproduce the germline sequence, and a read error may be involved. The chain links TRBV7-7 to TRBJ1-2; no firm D call. This CDR3 is 12 amino acids long. Germline loops: CDR1 SSHAT, CDR2 FNYEAQ (reference sequence). CDR3 loop: CASSLTPDGYTF. The CDR3 coding sequence is TGTGCTAGCAGCTTAACACCGGATGGCTACACCTTC.

This clone was seen only a few times. V and J are TRBV7-9 and TRBJ1-4; 7 nucleotides agree with TRBD1. CDR3 length: 14 residues. Germline CDR1 reads SEHNR; CDR2 reads FQNEAQ (reference sequence). V lost 5 bases, J lost 4 bases, and 4 bases stayed unmatched. CDR3 nucleotides: TGTGCCAGCAGCCGGGACAGCCTTAATGAAAAACTGTTTTTT. Translation gives CASSRDSLNEKLFF. The whole variable domain, remainder taken from reference TRBV7-9 and TRBJ1-4, is DTGVSQNPRHKITKRGQNVTFRCDPISEHNRLYWYRQTLGQGPEFLTYFQNEAQLEKSRLLSDRFSAERPKGSFSTLEIQRTEQGDSAMYLCASSRDSLNEKLFFGSGTQLSVL.

The chain employs TRBV6-6 and TRBJ2-7, with D tentatively TRBD2 (7 bases). V dropped 0 bases and J dropped 3 bases, with 12 bases sitting between them. CDR1 and CDR2 from the germline V gene are MNHNY and SVGAGI (reference sequence). CDR3 size: 15 residues. In DNA form, the CDR3 reads TGTGCCAGCAGTTACTCGAGGGGGGAGGGCTACGAGCAGTACTTC. Its protein is CASSYSRGEGYEQYF.

This clone came up a few times. The CDR3 here is CASSLRVEFSSEAFF. The CDR3 nucleotides read TGTGCCAGCAGCTTGAGGGTGGAGTTTTCTTCTGAAGCTTTCTTT. The chain carries TRBV11-1 and TRBJ1-1; no clear D gene. CDR1 is SGHAT, CDR2 FQDESV, per germline (reference sequence). CDR3 length: 15 amino acids. V gave up 3 bases and J gave up 6 bases, with 17 bases separating them.

J is TRBJ2-7 and V is TRBV25-1; weak D call: TRBD2 (5 bases). The CDR3 loop spans 14 amino acids. The germline V gene encodes CDR1 MGHDK and CDR2 SYGVNS. V lost 6 bases to trimming and J lost 3 bases, with 15 bases between them. The CDR3 DNA reads TGTGCCAGCAGCTTCCGGGGTCTGAACTACGAGCAGTACTTC. Amino acid sequence: CASSFRGLNYEQYF.

This clone came up once. This chain connects TRBV11-2 to TRBJ1-3; weak D call: TRBD1 (5 bases). Germline-derived CDR1 and CDR2 are SGHAT and FQNNGV. The CDR3 runs 15 residues. V was pared by 3 bases and J by 3 bases, with 12 bases between. In nucleotides, the CDR3 is TGTGCCAGCAGCTTGAAAGGGGCCCGTGGAAACACCATATATTTT. Amino acid sequence: CASSLKGARGNTIYF.

The rearrangement uses TRBV15 and TRBJ1-2; D call uncertain. Trimming left V 3 bases short and J 4 bases short, with 9 bases between. This CDR3 has 13 amino acids. From germline, CDR1 is LNHNV and CDR2 YYDKDF (reference sequence). The CDR3 bases are TGTGCCACCAGCAGGGACGGAACCTATGGCTACACCTTC. Translating gives CATSRDGTYGYTF.